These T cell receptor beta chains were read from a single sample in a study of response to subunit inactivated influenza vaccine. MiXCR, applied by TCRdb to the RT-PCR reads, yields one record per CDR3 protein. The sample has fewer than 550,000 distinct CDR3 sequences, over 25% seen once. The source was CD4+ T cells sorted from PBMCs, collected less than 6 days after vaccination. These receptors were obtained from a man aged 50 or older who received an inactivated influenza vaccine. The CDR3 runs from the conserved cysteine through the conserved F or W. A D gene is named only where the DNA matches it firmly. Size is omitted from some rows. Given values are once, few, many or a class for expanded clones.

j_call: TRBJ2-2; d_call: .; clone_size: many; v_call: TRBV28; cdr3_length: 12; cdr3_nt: TGCGCCAGCAGCTCATCTACCGGGGAGCTGTTTTTT; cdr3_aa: CASSSSTGELFF
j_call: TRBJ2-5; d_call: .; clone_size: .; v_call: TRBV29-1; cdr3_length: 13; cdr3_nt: TGCAGCGTTGACAGGGTTGGGAAAGAGACCCAGTACTTC; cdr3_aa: CSVDRVGKETQYF
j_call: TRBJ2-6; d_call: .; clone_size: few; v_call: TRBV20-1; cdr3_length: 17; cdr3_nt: TGCAGTGCTAGAGGTTCTTCGTCCTACTCTGGGGCCAACGTCCTGACTTTC; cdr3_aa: CSARGSSSYSGANVLTF
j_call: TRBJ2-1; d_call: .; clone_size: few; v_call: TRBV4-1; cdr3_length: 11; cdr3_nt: TGCGCCAGCAGCCAAGAAGAGTGGCAGTTCTTC; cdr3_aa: CASSQEEWQFF
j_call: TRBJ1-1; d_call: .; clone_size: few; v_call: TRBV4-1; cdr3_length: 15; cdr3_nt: TGCGCCAGCAGCCAAGATCTTACGGTGAACACTGAAGCTTTCTTT; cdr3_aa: CASSQDLTVNTEAFF
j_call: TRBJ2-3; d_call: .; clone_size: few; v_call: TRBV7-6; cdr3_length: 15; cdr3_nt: TGTGCCAGCAGCCGCGGGCCAGTGGGCACAGATACGCAGTATTTT; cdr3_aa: CASSRGPVGTDTQYF
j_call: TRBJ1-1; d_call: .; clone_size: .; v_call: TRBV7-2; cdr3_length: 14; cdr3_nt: TGTGCCAGCAGCTTAGCCGGGAGTCGAATTGAAGCTTTCTTT; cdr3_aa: CASSLAGSRIEAFF
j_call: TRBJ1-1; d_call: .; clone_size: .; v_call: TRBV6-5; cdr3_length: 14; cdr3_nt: TGTGCCAGCAGTTACTCGCACACGAACACTGAAGCTTTCTTT; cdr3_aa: CASSYSHTNTEAFF
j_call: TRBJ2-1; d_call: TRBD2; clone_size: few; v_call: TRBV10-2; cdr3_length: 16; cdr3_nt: TGCGCCAGCAGTGAGTCAGCGGGGGCGCCCTACAATGAGCAGTTCTTC; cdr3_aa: CASSESAGAPYNEQFF
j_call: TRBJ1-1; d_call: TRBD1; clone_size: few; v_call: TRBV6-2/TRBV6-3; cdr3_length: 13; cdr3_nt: TGTGCCAGCAGTTCCCAGGGGGCAACAGAAGCTTTCTTT; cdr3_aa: CASSSQGATEAFF
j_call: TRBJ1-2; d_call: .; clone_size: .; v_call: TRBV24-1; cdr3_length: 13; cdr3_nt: TGTGCCACCAGTGAGTATCAAAACTATGGCTACACCTTC; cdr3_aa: CATSEYQNYGYTF
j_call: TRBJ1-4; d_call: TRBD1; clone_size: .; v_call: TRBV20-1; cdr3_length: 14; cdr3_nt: TGCAGTGCCAGTAACAGGGGAGCTAATGAAAAACTGTTTTTT; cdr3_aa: CSASNRGANEKLFF
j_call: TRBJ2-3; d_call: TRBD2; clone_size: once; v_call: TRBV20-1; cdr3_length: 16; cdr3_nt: TGCAGTGCTAGAGATCCGAGCGGGGGGGGCACAGATACGCAGTATTTT; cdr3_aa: CSARDPSGGGTDTQYF
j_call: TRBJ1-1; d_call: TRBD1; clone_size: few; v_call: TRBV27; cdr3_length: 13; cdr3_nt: TGTGCCAGCAATCGGACAGGGGGGACTGAAGCTTTCTTT; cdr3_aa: CASNRTGGTEAFF
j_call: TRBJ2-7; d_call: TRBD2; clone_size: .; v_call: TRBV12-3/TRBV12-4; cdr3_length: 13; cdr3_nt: TGTGCCAGCGGGTTAGCGGGGACCTACGAGCAGTACTTC; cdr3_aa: CASGLAGTYEQYF
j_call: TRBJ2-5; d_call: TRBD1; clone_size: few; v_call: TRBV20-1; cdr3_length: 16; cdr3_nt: TGCAGTGCTAGAGGGGTAGGGGGCGGATCCTTTAATCCCCAGTACTTC; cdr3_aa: CSARGVGGGSFNPQYF
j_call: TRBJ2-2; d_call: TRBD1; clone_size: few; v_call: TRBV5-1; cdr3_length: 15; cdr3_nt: TGCGCCAGCAGAAGGGGACAGGGCAACACCGGGGAGCTGTTTTTT; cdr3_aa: CASRRGQGNTGELFF
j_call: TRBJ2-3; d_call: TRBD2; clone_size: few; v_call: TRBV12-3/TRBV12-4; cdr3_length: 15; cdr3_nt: TGTGCCAGCAGCGTGGGACTAGCGGACCGAGATACGCAGTATTTT; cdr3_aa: CASSVGLADRDTQYF
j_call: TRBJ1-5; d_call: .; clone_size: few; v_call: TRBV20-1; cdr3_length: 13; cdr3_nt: TGCAGTGCTAGGAGAGTAGGCAATCAGCCCCAGCATTTT; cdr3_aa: CSARRVGNQPQHF
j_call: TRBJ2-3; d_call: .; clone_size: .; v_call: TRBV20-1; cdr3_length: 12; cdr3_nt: TGCAGTGCTCAGGGGAGGGCAGATACGCAGTATTTT; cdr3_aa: CSAQGRADTQYF
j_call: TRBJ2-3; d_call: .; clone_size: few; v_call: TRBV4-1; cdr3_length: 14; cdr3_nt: TGCGCCAGCAGCCAAGCGCTCCGGGGGGATACGCAGTATTTT; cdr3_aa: CASSQALRGDTQYF
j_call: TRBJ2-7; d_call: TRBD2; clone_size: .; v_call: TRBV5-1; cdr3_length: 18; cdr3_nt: TGCGCCAGCAGCTTGGACGGACTAGCGGAACCTATTCTCAGGGAGCAGTACTTC; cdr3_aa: CASSLDGLAEPILREQYF
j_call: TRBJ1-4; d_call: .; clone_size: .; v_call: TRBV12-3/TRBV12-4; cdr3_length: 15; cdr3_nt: TGTGCCAGCAGTTTTTCATCAGGAGGAGGCGAAAAACTGTTTTTT; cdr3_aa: CASSFSSGGGEKLFF
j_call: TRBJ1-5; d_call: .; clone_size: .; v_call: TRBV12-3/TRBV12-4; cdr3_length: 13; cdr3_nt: TGTGCCAGCAGTTTCTTAGTCGATCAGCCCCAGCATTTT; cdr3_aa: CASSFLVDQPQHF
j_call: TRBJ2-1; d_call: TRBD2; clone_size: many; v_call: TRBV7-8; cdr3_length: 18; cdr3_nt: TGTGCCAGCAGCTTAGAATCCTCGTGGCTAGCGGGGAACAATGAGCAGTTCTTC; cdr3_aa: CASSLESSWLAGNNEQFF
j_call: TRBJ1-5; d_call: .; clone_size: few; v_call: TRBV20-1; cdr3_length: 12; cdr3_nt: TGCAGTGCTACCTTCGCCGATCAGCCCCAGCATTTT; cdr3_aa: CSATFADQPQHF
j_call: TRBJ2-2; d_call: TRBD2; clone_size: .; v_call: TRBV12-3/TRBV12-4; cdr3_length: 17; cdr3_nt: TGTGCCAGCAGTTTAATGGCTAGCGGTTCGAACACCGGGGAGCTGTTTTTT; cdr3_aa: CASSLMASGSNTGELFF
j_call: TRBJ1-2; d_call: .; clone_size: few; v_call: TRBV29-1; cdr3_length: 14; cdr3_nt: TGCAGCGTTGAATCCATTGGAGGGTTCTATGGCTACACCTTC; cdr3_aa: CSVESIGGFYGYTF
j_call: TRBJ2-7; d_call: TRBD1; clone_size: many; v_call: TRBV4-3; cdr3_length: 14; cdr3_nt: TGCGCCAGCAGCCTCGGGACAGGCCCCCTGGAGCAGTACTTC; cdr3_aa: CASSLGTGPLEQYF
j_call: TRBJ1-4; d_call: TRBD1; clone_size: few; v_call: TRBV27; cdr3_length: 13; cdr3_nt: TGTGCCAGCAAACAACAGGGGAATGAAAAACTGTTTTTT; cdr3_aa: CASKQQGNEKLFF
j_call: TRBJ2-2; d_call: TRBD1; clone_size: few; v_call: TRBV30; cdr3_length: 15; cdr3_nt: TGTGCCTGGAGCCAGAACAGGGGGCGCTTCGGGGAGCTGTTTTTT; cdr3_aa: CAWSQNRGRFGELFF
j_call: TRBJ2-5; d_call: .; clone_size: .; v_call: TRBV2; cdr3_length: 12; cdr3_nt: TGTACCAGCAGTGGCCTAGTAGAGACCCAGTACTTC; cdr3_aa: CTSSGLVETQYF
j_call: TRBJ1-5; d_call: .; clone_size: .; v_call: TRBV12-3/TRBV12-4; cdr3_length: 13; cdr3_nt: TGTGCCAGCAGTCAAACAGGGTTTCAGCCCCAGCATTTT; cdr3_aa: CASSQTGFQPQHF
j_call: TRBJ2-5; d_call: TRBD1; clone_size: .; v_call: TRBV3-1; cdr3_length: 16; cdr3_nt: TGTGCCAGCAGCCTTACGACGGGACAGGTTGGACAGACCCAGTACTTC; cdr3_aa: CASSLTTGQVGQTQYF
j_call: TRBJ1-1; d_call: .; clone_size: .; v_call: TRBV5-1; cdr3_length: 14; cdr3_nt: TGCGCCAGCAGCTCGCTGGACAGAGCCACTGAAGCTTTCTTT; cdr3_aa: CASSSLDRATEAFF
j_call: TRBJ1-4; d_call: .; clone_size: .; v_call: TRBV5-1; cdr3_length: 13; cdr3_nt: TGCGCCAGCAGCTTGGGCAGGGATGAAAAACTGTTTTTT; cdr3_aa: CASSLGRDEKLFF
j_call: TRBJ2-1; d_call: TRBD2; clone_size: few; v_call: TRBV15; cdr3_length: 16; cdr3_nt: TGTGCCACCAGCAAACTTACTAGCGGTCAAGACAATGAGCAGTTCTTC; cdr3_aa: CATSKLTSGQDNEQFF
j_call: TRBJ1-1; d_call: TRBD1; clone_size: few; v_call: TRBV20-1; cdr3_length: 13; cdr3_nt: TGCAGTGCTAGCAGACAGGGAAACACTGAAGCTTTCTTT; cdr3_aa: CSASRQGNTEAFF
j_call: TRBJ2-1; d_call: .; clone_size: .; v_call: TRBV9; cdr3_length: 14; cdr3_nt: TGTGCCAGCAGCGTAGAGGGGATCGGCAATGAGCAGTTCTTC; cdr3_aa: CASSVEGIGNEQFF
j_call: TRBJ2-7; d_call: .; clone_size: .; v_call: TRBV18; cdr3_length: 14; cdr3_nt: TGTGCCAGCTCACCGGTCCAGAGCTCCTACGAGCAGTACTTC; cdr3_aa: CASSPVQSSYEQYF
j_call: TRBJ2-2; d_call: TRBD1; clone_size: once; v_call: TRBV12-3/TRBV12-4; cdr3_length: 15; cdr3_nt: TGTGCCAGCAGTCCAGAGGGGGCCTCTGTCGGGGAGCTGTTTTTT; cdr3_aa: CASSPEGASVGELFF
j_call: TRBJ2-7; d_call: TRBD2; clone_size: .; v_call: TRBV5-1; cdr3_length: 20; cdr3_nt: TGCGCCAGCAGCTTAGGTCTCAGCGGGGGGGGCAGGTTTTCGGTCGACGAGCAGTACTTC; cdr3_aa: CASSLGLSGGGRFSVDEQYF
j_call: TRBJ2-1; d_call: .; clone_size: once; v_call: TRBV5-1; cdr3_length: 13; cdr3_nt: TGCGCCAGCAGCTTGTGGGCGTCCTACGAGCAGTTCTTC; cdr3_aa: CASSLWASYEQFF
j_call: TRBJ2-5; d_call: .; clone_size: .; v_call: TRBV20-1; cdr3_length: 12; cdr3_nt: TGCAGTGCTACCCTAGCCGTGGAGACCCAGTACTTC; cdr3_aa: CSATLAVETQYF
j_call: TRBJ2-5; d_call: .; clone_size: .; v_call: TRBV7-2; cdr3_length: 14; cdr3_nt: TGTGCCAGCAGCTTAGTGACAGTCAGGAAGACCCAGTACTTC; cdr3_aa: CASSLVTVRKTQYF
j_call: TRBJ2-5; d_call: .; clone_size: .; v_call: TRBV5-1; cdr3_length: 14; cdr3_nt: TGCGCCAGCAGCTTGGCCCCAGGGAAAGAGACCCAGTACTTC; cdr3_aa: CASSLAPGKETQYF
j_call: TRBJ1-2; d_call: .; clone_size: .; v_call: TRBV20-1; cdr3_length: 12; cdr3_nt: TGCAGTGCTAGCCGGGTTGGGGGCGGCTACACCTTC; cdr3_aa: CSASRVGGGYTF
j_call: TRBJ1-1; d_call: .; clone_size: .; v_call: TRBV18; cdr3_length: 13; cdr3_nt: TGTGCCAGCTCACCAAGCAATGGACCCCAAGCTTTCTTT; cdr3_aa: CASSPSNGPQAFF
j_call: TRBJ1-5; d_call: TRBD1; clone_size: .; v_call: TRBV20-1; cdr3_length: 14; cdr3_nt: TGCAGTGCAACTGGGACAGCAAAAAATCAGCCCCAGCATTTT; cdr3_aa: CSATGTAKNQPQHF
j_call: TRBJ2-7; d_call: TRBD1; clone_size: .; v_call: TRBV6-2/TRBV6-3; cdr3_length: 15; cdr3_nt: TGTGCCAGCAACAACCCGGGACAGGCGGTCTACGAGCAGTACTTC; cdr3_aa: CASNNPGQAVYEQYF
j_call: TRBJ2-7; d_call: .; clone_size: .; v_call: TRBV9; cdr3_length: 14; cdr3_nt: TGTGCCAGCAGCGTAGACCAGCGGTCGGGGGAGCAGTACTTC; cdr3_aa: CASSVDQRSGEQYF
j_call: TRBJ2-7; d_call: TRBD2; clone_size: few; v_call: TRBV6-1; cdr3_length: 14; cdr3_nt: TGTGCCAGCTGTCTAGCGGGGGGTTCCTACGAGCAGTACTTC; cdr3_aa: CASCLAGGSYEQYF
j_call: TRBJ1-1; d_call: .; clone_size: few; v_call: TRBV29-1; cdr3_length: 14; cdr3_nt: TGCAGCGTCGCCCGGACAGTCATGAACACTGAAGCTTTCTTT; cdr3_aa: CSVARTVMNTEAFF
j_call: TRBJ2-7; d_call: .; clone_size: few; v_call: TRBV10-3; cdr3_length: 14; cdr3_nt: TGTGCCATCAGGTCCGGGACTGGCTCCTACGAGCAGTACTTC; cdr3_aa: CAIRSGTGSYEQYF